Each of the 29 T cell receptor beta chains below was sequenced from the same sample in a study of CD8 T cells in ankylosing spondylitis. Whole-study findings and limits: Seemingly characteristic of ankylosing spondylitis blood was a TCR beta motif consisting of 7 or 8 highly homologous variants.

In TCRdb, the 5' RACE reads were re-called with MiXCR into one record per CDR3 protein. The table lists 500,000 or so distinct CDR3 sequences, approximately 5.3% of them singletons. These receptors have no identified antigens. Sequencing was carried out using blood, either unsorted or a sorted T cell fraction (not recorded which). The receptors originated from a male donor with ankylosing spondylitis.

Regarding this clonotype: With a much larger clone just one base away, this may be a read error. The rearrangement joins TRBV20-1 to TRBJ2-7; either TRBD1 or TRBD2 may supply D (6 bases each). This CDR3 has 15 residues. In germline, CDR1 is DFQATT, CDR2 SNEGSKA (reference sequence). CDR3 sequence: CCVKGGWGFADEQYF. CDR3 DNA sequence: TGCTGTGTCAAAGGGGGGTGGGGGTTCGCCGACGAGCAGTACTTC.

This clonotype was seen ten or more times. The chain is built from TRBV15 and TRBJ1-5, with 7 bases fitting TRBD1. The CDR3 is 15 residues long. The V segment lost 0 bases and the J segment 7 bases; nucleotides outside the gene matches: 6. Germline V lookup: CDR1 LNHNV, CDR2 YYDKDF (reference sequence). The CDR3 region has the DNA TGTGCCACCAGCAGAGATCAGGGCAGGGGGCAGCCCCAGCATTTT. Encoded protein: CATSRDQGRGQPQHF. Based on the CDR3 plus reference TRBV15 and TRBJ1-5, the full variable domain is DAMVIQNPRYQVTQFGKPVTLSCSQTLNHNVMYWYQQKSSQAPKLLFHYYDKDFNNEADTPDNFQSRRPNTSFCFLDIRSPGLGDTAMYLCATSRDQGRGQPQHFGDGTRLSIL.

The chain recombines TRBV7-2 with TRBJ2-7; 11 bases map to TRBD2. Germline V gene data show CDR1 as SGHTA and CDR2 as FQGNSA. The CDR3 has 16 amino acids. The V and J ends lost 1 base and 4 bases, in that order; junction bases with no gene match: 6. DNA for the CDR3: TGTGCCAGCAGCTTAGAGAGCACTAGCGGGAGATACGAGCAGTACTTC. Translated, it gives CASSLESTSGRYEQYF.

There are many counts of this clonotype. The chain has TRBV5-1 and TRBJ2-1; the D gene is possibly TRBD1 (5 bases). The CDR3 contains 14 residues. Between the trimmed V and J ends, which lost 4 bases and 5 bases, there was a span of 13 bases. In germline, CDR1 is SGHRS, CDR2 YFSETQ. The CDR3 here is CASSPLQADNEQFF. CDR3 nucleotides: TGCGCCAGCAGCCCTTTACAGGCGGACAATGAGCAGTTCTTC.

This clonotype showed up many times. The V call is TRBV20-1, the J call TRBJ2-1, with 10 bases fitting TRBD2. The CDR3 covers 18 residues. The V gene's germline CDR1 is DFQATT and CDR2 SNEGSKA (reference sequence). Trimming took 3 bases from V and 0 from J; bases not matched to a gene: 11. CDR3: CSASGLAGVSRSYNEQFF. CDR3 DNA sequence: TGCAGTGCTAGCGGGCTAGCGGGAGTCTCGCGCTCCTACAATGAGCAGTTCTTC.

With respect to this clonotype: A read error may explain this, as a much larger clone is one base away. The chain has TRBV28 and TRBJ2-2; D not certain. The CDR3 sequence is 12 residues long. Germline V gene lookup returns CDR1 MDHEN and CDR2 SYDVKM. CDR3 region: CASIPRTGQLFF. For the CDR3, the DNA is TGTGCCAGCATCCCTCGGACCGGGCAGCTGTTTTTT.

This clonotype was counted at least ten times. This chain uses TRBV6-6 with TRBJ2-3; D call uncertain. There are 12 residues in the CDR3. CDR1 and CDR2 (germline): MNHNY, SVGAGI (reference sequence). Trimming removed 6 bases at V and 4 bases at J, with 8 bases between. CDR3 residues: CASRPRADTQYF. In nucleotides, the CDR3 is TGTGCCAGCAGGCCAAGGGCAGATACGCAGTATTTT.

This clonotype was seen repeatedly, ten times or more. The CDR3 DNA reads TGTGCCAGCAGCTTAGGGGGGGAGAACACTGAAGCTTTCTTT. This encodes CASSLGGENTEAFF. This chain links TRBV7-2 with TRBJ1-1; TRBD1 might be the D (5 bases). The V end was cut by 1 base, the J end by 1 base, with 7 bases between. This CDR3 has 14 residues. The V gene's germline CDR1 is SGHTA and CDR2 FQGNSA.

This clonotype was observed at least ten times. V and J are TRBV20-1 and TRBJ1-3; D is ambiguous. CDR3 length: 13 amino acids. The germline V gene has CDR1 DFQATT and CDR2 SNEGSKA (reference sequence). Trimming shortened V by 7 bases and J by 0 bases, and 10 bases separated the two germline ends. The CDR3 sequence is CSVRQNSGNTIYF. The CDR3 DNA sequence: TGCAGTGTGCGGCAGAACTCTGGAAACACCATATATTTT.

This clonotype was detected ten times or more. CDR3 amino acids: CASSRGEGEAFF. CDR3 bases: TGTGCCAGCAGCCGAGGGGAGGGAGAAGCTTTCTTT. The J gene is TRBJ1-1, the V gene TRBV7-9, with D maybe TRBD1 (5 bases). V gave up 5 bases and J gave up 8 bases, with 12 bases separating them. The length of the CDR3 is 12 residues. Germline V gene sequence: CDR1 SEHNR, CDR2 FQNEAQ (reference sequence). The full variable domain, rest sourced from reference TRBV7-9 and TRBJ1-1, is DTGVSQNPRHKITKRGQNVTFRCDPISEHNRLYWYRQTLGQGPEFLTYFQNEAQLEKSRLLSDRFSAERPKGSFSTLEIQRTEQGDSAMYLCASSRGEGEAFFGQGTRLTVV.

The sample holds many counts of this clonotype. The chain joins TRBV2 to TRBJ2-2; TRBD2 might be the D (5 bases). Germline CDR1 SNHLY, CDR2 FYNNEI. The V gene lost 4 bases and the J gene lost 3 bases, with 12 bases spanning the gap. The CDR3 is 15 residues long. In nucleotides, the CDR3 is TGTGCCAGCAGTGCGGGCGAGCGGTACACCGGGGAGCTGTTTTTT. This sequence encodes CASSAGERYTGELFF.

The rearrangement links TRBV7-9 to TRBJ2-7; TRBD1 aligns across 8 bases. This CDR3 contains 14 residues. Germline V CDR1 and CDR2: SEHNR, FQNEAQ (reference sequence). Germline trimming cut 7 bases from V and 8 bases from J; bases unmatched to any gene: 13. The CDR3 bases are TGTGCCAGCATCGGGACAGGCCCTGTCCTCCAGCAGTACTTC. This codes for CASIGTGPVLQQYF. Filled out from reference TRBV7-9 and TRBJ2-7, the complete variable domain reads DTGVSQNPRHKITKRGQNVTFRCDPISEHNRLYWYRQTLGQGPEFLTYFQNEAQLEKSRLLSDRFSAERPKGSFSTLEIQRTEQGDSAMYLCASIGTGPVLQQYFGPGTRLTVT.

The table lists this clonotype with many counts. The chain joins TRBV15 to TRBJ1-4, with D possibly matching TRBD1 (6 bases). Trimming pared 8 bases from V and 5 bases from J, leaving 15 bases between. CDR3 length: 14 residues. Germline V gives CDR1 LNHNV, CDR2 YYDKDF (reference sequence). In DNA form, the CDR3 reads TGTGCCACCGACTTAGACAGGAAAAATGAAAAACTGTTTTTT. It specifies CATDLDRKNEKLFF. Together with reference TRBV15 and TRBJ1-4, the CDR3 gives the full variable domain: DAMVIQNPRYQVTQFGKPVTLSCSQTLNHNVMYWYQQKSSQAPKLLFHYYDKDFNNEADTPDNFQSRRPNTSFCFLDIRSPGLGDTAMYLCATDLDRKNEKLFFGSGTQLSVL.

The chain employs TRBV20-1 and TRBJ1-3; D remains unclear. Between the trimmed V and J ends, which lost 6 bases and 2 bases, there was a span of 11 bases. CDR1 DFQATT and CDR2 SNEGSKA come from the germline V gene (reference sequence). The CDR3 covers 13 residues. Written as DNA, the CDR3 is TGCAGTGCAACGACGGTACCTGGAAACACCATATATTTT. As protein: CSATTVPGNTIYF.

This clonotype was counted many times. The V and J genes are TRBV4-3 and TRBJ2-4; D possibly corresponds to TRBD2 (5 bases). The CDR3 covers 20 residues. V lost 1 base and J lost 0, with 22 bases in between. Germline CDR1 and CDR2: LGHNA and YSLEER. The DNA of the CDR3 is TGCGCCAGCAGCCAAGCGAGAGGGCCTAGGAGAACACTAGCCAAAAACATTCAGTACTTC. The encoded protein is CASSQARGPRRTLAKNIQYF.

This clonotype was recorded many times. V gene TRBV10-2 combines with J gene TRBJ2-2; 9 bases fit TRBD1. V lost 4 bases to trimming and J lost 8 bases; unmatched junction nucleotides: 5. This CDR3 has 14 amino acids. The V gene's germline CDR1 is WSHSY and CDR2 SAAADI. CDR3 coding DNA: TGCGCCAGCAGTGTCGGACAGGGGTATGGGGAGCTGTTTTTT. It encodes CASSVGQGYGELFF.

In its sample, this clonotype was seen many times. The V call is TRBV5-4, the J call TRBJ2-2; 7 bases agree with TRBD2. The length of the CDR3 is 16 residues. V lost 3 bases to trimming and J lost 7 bases; unmatched junction nucleotides: 12. CDR1 and CDR2 (germline): SGHNT, YYREEE (reference sequence). CDR3 sequence (DNA): TGTGCCAGCAGCTCCCGGACTAGAACGGGGGACGGGGAGCTGTTTTTT. Residues: CASSSRTRTGDGELFF.

In its sample, this clonotype was seen a few times. V usage is TRBV7-9 and J usage is TRBJ2-1; no firm D call. Trimming shortened V by 0 bases and J by 3 bases, and 12 bases separated the two germline ends. Germline V lookup: CDR1 SEHNR, CDR2 FQNEAQ (reference sequence). The CDR3 totals 16 residues. This CDR3 is CASSLATGRIYNEQFF. The CDR3 nucleotides are TGTGCCAGCAGCTTAGCCACTGGACGGATCTACAATGAGCAGTTCTTC.

The chain combines TRBV5-1 with TRBJ2-3; D may be TRBD2 (5 bases). The V end was cut by 5 bases, the J end by 1 base, with 17 bases between. CDR1 and CDR2 from the germline V gene are SGHRS and YFSETQ. The CDR3 has 16 residues. The CDR3 DNA sequence: TGCGCCAGCAGAGGAGCGGCCCGAAGTGGCACAGATACGCAGTATTTT. Protein product: CASRGAARSGTDTQYF.

There are many counts of this clonotype. The chain carries TRBV10-3 and TRBJ1-5; 7 positions match TRBD1. The germline V gene has CDR1 ENHRY and CDR2 SYGVKD. The trim removed 7 bases at V and 7 bases at J, leaving 7 bases unmatched. The CDR3 consists of 13 residues. Here the CDR3 reads CAITPDRSQPQHF. The CDR3 DNA follows: TGTGCCATCACTCCGGACAGGAGCCAGCCCCAGCATTTT.

This clonotype was detected ten times or more. The V and J genes are TRBV6-2 or TRBV6-3 and TRBJ2-7; 7 bases align to TRBD2. The ends lost 0 bases at V and 7 bases at J; junction bases unmatched: 9. Germline CDR1 reads MNHEY; CDR2 reads SVGEGT. This CDR3 is 15 amino acids long. Here the CDR3 DNA reads TGTGCCAGCAGTTACTCGAAGGTGCCAGCGGGAGAGCAGTACTTC. As protein: CASSYSKVPAGEQYF.

This clonotype showed up many times. This rearrangement joins TRBV20-1 to TRBJ2-1; 8 bases agree with TRBD1. The germline CDR1 and CDR2 sequences are DFQATT and SNEGSKA (reference sequence). V lost 3 bases, J lost 10 bases, and 11 bases stayed unmatched. This CDR3 contains 14 residues. The CDR3 reads CSASRAQGAREQFF. The CDR3 DNA sequence: TGCAGTGCTAGCCGAGCGCAGGGGGCGAGGGAGCAGTTCTTC.

This clonotype was found a few times. The chain employs TRBV7-2 and TRBJ2-3; weak D call: TRBD2 (6 bases). V shed 8 bases and J shed 0 bases, with 15 bases lying between them. Per germline, CDR1 SGHTA and CDR2 FQGNSA. The CDR3 loop spans 15 amino acids. CDR3 residues: CASRKGLSSTDTQYF. CDR3 sequence (DNA): TGTGCCAGCCGCAAGGGACTTTCTAGCACAGATACGCAGTATTTT.

The chain has TRBV11-2 and TRBJ2-3, with D perhaps assigned TRBD1 or TRBD2 (5 bases each). The CDR3 totals 14 residues. CDR1 and CDR2 from the germline V gene are SGHAT and FQNNGV. Deletions cut 3 bases from V and 2 bases from J, with 9 bases between. The CDR3 spells CASSLWGFTDTQYF. In nucleotides, the CDR3 is TGTGCCAGCAGCTTGTGGGGGTTCACAGATACGCAGTATTTT.

At least ten counts were recorded for this clonotype. The genes are TRBV27 and TRBJ1-2; maybe TRBD1 (5 bases). Per germline, CDR1 MNHEY and CDR2 SMNVEV (reference sequence). The CDR3 runs 13 residues. V lost 5 bases to trimming and J lost 7 bases, with 14 bases between them. DNA of the CDR3: TGTGCCAGCAGTCGGATAAGGGGTTCTGGCTACACCTTC. The encoded protein is CASSRIRGSGYTF.

This clonotype was counted at least ten times. The chain joins TRBV4-3 to TRBJ1-2; 11 nucleotides align to TRBD1. Germline V gene data show CDR1 as LGHNA and CDR2 as YSLEER. The CDR3 contains 17 residues. V dropped 4 bases and J dropped 1; count of bases not matched to a gene: 8. Written as DNA, the CDR3 is TGCGCCAGCAGCCGAATTTCCGGGACAGGGGGTAACTATGGCTACACCTTC. This sequence encodes CASSRISGTGGNYGYTF.

This clonotype was seen repeatedly, ten times or more. The chain employs TRBV5-5 and TRBJ1-2, with TRBD1 matching over 7 bases. The V gene end was trimmed by 5 bases and the J gene end by 5 bases; junction bases not matched to a gene: 6. The germline CDR1 and CDR2 sequences are SGHKS and YYEKEE (reference sequence). The CDR3 contains 13 residues. CDR3 DNA: TGTGCCAGCAGTTCCGGGACAGTGTATGGCTACACCTTC. It codes for CASSSGTVYGYTF.

This clonotype was picked up a small number of times. This chain uses TRBV7-2 with TRBJ2-5; the match to TRBD1 covers 11 bases. The CDR3 totals 15 residues. CDR1 and CDR2 from the germline V gene are SGHTA and FQGNSA. The V and J ends lost 5 bases and 7 bases, in that order; junction bases with no gene match: 9. The CDR3 region is CASSPPGQGGGTQYF. In DNA form, the CDR3 reads TGTGCCAGCAGCCCTCCGGGACAGGGGGGGGGGACCCAGTACTTC.

In this sample, this clonotype turned up many times. This chain connects TRBV29-1 to TRBJ2-1; 8 bases match TRBD2. The junction had 6 bases not matched to a gene; V was cut back by 1 base and J by 7 bases. The CDR3 has 14 amino acids. The V gene's germline CDR1 is SQVTM and CDR2 ANQGSEA. As DNA, the CDR3 is TGCAGCGTTGAAGCGACGGGAGGGCTTAATGAGCAGTTCTTC. Protein: CSVEATGGLNEQFF.